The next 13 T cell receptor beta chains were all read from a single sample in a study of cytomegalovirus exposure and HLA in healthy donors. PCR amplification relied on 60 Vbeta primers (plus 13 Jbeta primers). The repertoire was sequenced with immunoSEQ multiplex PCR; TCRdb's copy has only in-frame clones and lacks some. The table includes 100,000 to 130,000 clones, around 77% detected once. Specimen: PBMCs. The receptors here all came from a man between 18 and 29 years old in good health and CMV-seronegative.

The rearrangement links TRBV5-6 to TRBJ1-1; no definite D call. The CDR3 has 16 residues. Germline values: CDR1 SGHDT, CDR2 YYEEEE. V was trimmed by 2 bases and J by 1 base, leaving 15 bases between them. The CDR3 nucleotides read TGTGCCAGCAGCTTCCGAATTAACAGTAGGAACACTGAAGCTTTCTTT. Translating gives CASSFRINSRNTEAFF.

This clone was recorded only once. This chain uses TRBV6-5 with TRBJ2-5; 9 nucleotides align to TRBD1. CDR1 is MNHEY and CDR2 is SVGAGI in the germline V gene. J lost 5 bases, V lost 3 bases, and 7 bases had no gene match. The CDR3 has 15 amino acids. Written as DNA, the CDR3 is TGTGCCAGCAGTTATAAGGTCGGACAGGGGGAGACCCAGTACTTC. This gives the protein CASSYKVGQGETQYF.

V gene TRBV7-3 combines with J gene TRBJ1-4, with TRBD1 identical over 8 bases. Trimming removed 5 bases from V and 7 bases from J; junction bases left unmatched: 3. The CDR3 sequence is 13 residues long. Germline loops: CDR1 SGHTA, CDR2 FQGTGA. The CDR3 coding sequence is TGTGCCAGCAGCCCTACAGGGGGTGAAAAACTGTTTTTT. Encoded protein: CASSPTGGEKLFF.

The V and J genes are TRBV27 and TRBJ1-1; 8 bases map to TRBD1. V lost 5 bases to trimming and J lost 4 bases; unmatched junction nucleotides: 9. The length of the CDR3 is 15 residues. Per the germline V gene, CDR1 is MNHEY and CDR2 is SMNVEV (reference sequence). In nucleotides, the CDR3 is TGTGCCAGCAGTCTCCACAGGGGGGTCCCCACTGAAGCTTTCTTT. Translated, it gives CASSLHRGVPTEAFF.

The DNA of the CDR3 is TGTGCCAGCTCACCACTGGGCCCAGGGGGCAATGAGCAGTTCTTC. It codes for CASSPLGPGGNEQFF. The rearrangement joins TRBV18 to TRBJ2-1; 7 positions agree with TRBD1. Per germline, CDR1 KGHSH and CDR2 LQKENI. This CDR3 contains 15 residues. The V segment lost 1 base and the J segment 6 bases; nucleotides outside the gene matches: 6.

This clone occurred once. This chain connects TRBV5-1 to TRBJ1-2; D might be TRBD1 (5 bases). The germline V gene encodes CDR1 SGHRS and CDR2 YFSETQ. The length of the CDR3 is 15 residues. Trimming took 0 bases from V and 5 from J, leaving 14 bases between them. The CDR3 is CASSLEGLGIYGYTF. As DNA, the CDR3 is TGCGCCAGCAGCTTGGAGGGGTTGGGGATATATGGCTACACCTTC.

The CDR3 DNA reads TGTGCCAGCAGCTTAAAGGGAGACGAGCAGTACTTC. It is translated as CASSLKGDEQYF. The genes are TRBV7-6 and TRBJ2-7, with a possible D match to TRBD2 (5 bases). The CDR3 length is 12 residues. The V gene lost 2 bases and the J gene lost 5 bases, with 7 bases spanning the gap. Germline CDR1 and CDR2: SGHVS and FNYEAQ. Together with reference TRBV7-6 and TRBJ2-7, the CDR3 gives the full variable domain: GAGVSQSPRYKVTKRGQDVALRCDPISGHVSLYWYRQALGQGPEFLTYFNYEAQQDKSGLPNDRFSAERPEGSISTLTIQRTEQRDSAMYRCASSLKGDEQYFGPGTRLTVT.

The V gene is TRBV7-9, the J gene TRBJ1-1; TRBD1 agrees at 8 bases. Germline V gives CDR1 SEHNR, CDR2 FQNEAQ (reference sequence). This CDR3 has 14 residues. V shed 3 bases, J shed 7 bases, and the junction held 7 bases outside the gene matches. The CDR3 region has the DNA TGTGCCAGCAGCTTGGTCGGACAGGGCTATGAAGCTTTCTTT. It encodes CASSLVGQGYEAFF.

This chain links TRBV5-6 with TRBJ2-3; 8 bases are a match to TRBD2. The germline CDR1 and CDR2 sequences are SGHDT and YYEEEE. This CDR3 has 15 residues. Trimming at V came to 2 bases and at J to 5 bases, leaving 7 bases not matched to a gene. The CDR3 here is CASSLAGVALDTQYF. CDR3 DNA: TGTGCCAGCAGCTTAGCGGGGGTCGCGCTAGATACGCAGTATTTT.

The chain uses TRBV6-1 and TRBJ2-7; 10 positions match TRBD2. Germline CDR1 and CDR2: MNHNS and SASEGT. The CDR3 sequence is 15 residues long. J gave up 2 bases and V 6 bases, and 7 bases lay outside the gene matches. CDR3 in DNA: TGTGCCAGCAGCCCAGTACTAGCGGGGACCTACGAGCAGTACTTC. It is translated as CASSPVLAGTYEQYF.

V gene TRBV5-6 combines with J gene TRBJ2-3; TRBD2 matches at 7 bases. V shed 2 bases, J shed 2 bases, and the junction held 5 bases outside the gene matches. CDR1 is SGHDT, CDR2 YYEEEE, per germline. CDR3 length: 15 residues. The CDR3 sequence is CASSFGGVFTDTQYF. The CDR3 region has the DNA TGTGCCAGCAGCTTTGGGGGGGTATTCACAGATACGCAGTATTTT.

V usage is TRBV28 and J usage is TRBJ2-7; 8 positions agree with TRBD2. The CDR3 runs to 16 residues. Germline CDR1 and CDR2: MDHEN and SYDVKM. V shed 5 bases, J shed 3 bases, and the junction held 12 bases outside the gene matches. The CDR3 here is CASSQGFGAGVYEQYF. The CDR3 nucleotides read TGTGCCAGCAGTCAGGGCTTTGGAGCGGGGGTCTACGAGCAGTACTTC.

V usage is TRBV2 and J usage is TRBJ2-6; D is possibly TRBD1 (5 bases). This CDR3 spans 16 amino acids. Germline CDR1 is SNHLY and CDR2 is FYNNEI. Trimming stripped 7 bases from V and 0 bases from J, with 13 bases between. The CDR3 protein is CASNRMSSSGANVLTF. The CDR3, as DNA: TGTGCCAGCAACAGGATGTCGAGCTCTGGGGCCAACGTCCTGACTTTC.